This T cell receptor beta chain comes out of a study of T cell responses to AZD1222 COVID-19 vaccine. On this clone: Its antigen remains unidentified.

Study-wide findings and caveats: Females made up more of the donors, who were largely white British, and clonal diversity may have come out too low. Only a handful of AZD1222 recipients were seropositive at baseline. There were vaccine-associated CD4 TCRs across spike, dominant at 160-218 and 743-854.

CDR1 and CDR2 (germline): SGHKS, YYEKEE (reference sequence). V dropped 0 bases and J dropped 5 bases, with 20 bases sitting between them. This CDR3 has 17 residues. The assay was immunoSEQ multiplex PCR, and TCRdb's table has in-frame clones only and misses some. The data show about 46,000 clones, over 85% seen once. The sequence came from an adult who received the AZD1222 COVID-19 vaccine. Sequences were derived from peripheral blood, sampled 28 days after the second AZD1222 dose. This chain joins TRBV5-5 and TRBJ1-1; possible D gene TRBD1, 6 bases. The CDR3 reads CASSLVSGGGILTEAFF. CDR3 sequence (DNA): TGTGCCAGCAGCTTGGTGTCTGGGGGCGGAATCCTTACTGAAGCTTTCTTT.